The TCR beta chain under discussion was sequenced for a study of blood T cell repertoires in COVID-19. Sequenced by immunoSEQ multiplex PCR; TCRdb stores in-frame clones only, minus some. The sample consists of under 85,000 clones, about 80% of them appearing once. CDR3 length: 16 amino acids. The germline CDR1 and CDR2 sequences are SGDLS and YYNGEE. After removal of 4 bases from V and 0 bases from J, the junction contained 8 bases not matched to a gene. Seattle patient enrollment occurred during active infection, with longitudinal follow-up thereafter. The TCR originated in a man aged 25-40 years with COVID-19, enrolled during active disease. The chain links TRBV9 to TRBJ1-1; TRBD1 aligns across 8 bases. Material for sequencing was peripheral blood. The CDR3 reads CASSPTGGLLNTEAFF. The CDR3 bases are TGTGCCAGCAGCCCAACAGGGGGACTTCTGAACACTGAAGCTTTCTTT.